What follows describes a single T cell receptor (beta chain). The sample belongs to a study of blood T cell repertoires in COVID-19. Overall study: Acute and convalescent COVID-19 samples came from the United States, Italy and Spain. PBMCs, B-cell-depleted T cells, or T cells were the source of the cDNA or gDNA that made up the material.

The V end lost 9 bases, the J end lost 0 bases, and 23 bases lay between the germline ends. CDR3 length equals 18 residues. Original analysis: Quantification of nucleated cells was approximated via reference gene primer amplification. TCRdb's table, derived via immunoSEQ multiplex PCR, lists solely in-frame clones and lacks some. That table furnishes V, J and clone size, whereas the DNA furnished D and trimming. The table lists some 250,000 clones, about 86% of them singletons, with about 3.1% in the top ten. The chain combines TRBV23-1 with TRBJ2-2; tentatively, D is TRBD1 (6 bases). TRBV23-1 is an ORF; its function is uncertain. The source is a woman aged 25 to 39 who had recovered from COVID-19. Sequencing input: peripheral blood. The chain's CDR3 is CARPGTPYSPSNTGELFF. The CDR3 region has the DNA TGCGCCAGGCCCGGGACACCATACAGCCCATCGAACACCGGGGAGCTGTTTTTT.